This TCR beta chain originates from a study of OX40 agonist ivuxolimab in advanced cancers. Study context: The treatment was a fully human IgG2 OX40 agonist, ivuxolimab. In three patients, partial responses were observed, one with hepatocellular carcinoma and two with cutaneous melanoma. Regarding the study as a whole: On average, CD8+ T cells had more expanded clones than CD4+.

Profiled with immunoSEQ multiplex PCR; TCRdb holds only in-frame clones, not every one. The data hold some 50,000 clones, with about 91% observed a single time. Germline-derived CDR1 and CDR2 are SGHNT and YENEEA. Trimming took 3 bases from V and 3 from J, leaving 6 bases between them. This CDR3 is built from 12 residues. Concerning this clone itself: Its antigen is not known.

Sequencing was performed on CD4+ or CD8+ T cells sorted from blood, taken in a trial of the OX40 agonist ivuxolimab. This TCR came from an adult with an advanced solid tumor such as melanoma, head and neck, liver or kidney cancer. V is TRBV11-3 and J is TRBJ2-7; no reliable D call. The CDR3 region has the DNA TGTGCCAGCAGCTTTTCGAGCTACGAGCAGTACTTC. It is translated as CASSFSSYEQYF.